These 7 T cell receptor beta chains originate from one sample sequenced in a study of STAT5B mutations in CD4+ large granular lymphocyte leukemia. Profiled with immunoSEQ multiplex PCR; TCRdb holds only in-frame clones, not every one. The sample carries about 9,600 clones, around 85% recorded once. Specimen: PBMCs. The receptor source for this set is a man in his 60s with CD4+ T-cell large granular lymphocyte leukemia.

The chain is built from TRBV21-1 and TRBJ2-4. TRBV21-1 is annotated as a pseudogene. This CDR3 has 9 residues. DNA of the CDR3: TGTGCAGCCAAAAACATTCAGTACTTC. Its translation is CAAKNIQYF.

The chain has TRBV6-8 and TRBJ1-2, with 8 bases lining up with TRBD1. Germline V lookup: CDR1 MNHGY, CDR2 SAAAGT. The CDR3 has 13 residues. The V segment lost 4 bases and the J segment 7 bases; nucleotides outside the gene matches: 5. In nucleotides, the CDR3 is TGTGCCAGCAGTTTCCAGGGGGCGCTTGGCTACACCTTC. Amino acids: CASSFQGALGYTF.

The genes are TRBV13 and TRBJ2-6; a weak D match, TRBD2 (5 bases). The germline CDR1 and CDR2 sequences are PRHDT and FYEKMQ (reference sequence). V gave up 7 bases and J gave up 4 bases, with 11 bases separating them. The CDR3 has 14 amino acids. The CDR3 DNA reads TGTGCCAGCACCGGACTCTCAGGGGCCAACGTCCTGACTTTC. Translation gives CASTGLSGANVLTF. Filled out from reference TRBV13 and TRBJ2-6, the complete variable domain reads AAGVIQSPRHLIKEKRETATLKCYPIPRHDTVYWYQQGPGQDPQFLISFYEKMQSDKGSIPDRFSAQQFSDYHSELNMSSLELGDSALYFCASTGLSGANVLTFGAGSRLTVL.

The V gene is TRBV2, the J gene TRBJ2-2; TRBD1 matches 7 bases. The CDR3 runs to 15 residues. With 4 bases clipped from V and 4 bases from J, the junction kept 6 bases outside the gene matches. Germline V gives CDR1 SNHLY, CDR2 FYNNEI. The CDR3 sequence is CASSVPGQSTGELFF. The CDR3 region has the DNA TGTGCCAGCAGTGTTCCGGGACAGAGCACCGGGGAGCTGTTTTTT. Full variable domain (remainder filled in from reference TRBV2 and TRBJ2-2): EPEVTQTPSHQVTQMGQEVILRCVPISNHLYFYWYRQILGQKVEFLVSFYNNEISEKSEIFDDQFSVERPDGSNFTLKIRSTKLEDSAMYFCASSVPGQSTGELFFGEGSRLTVL.

The chain carries TRBV7-6 and TRBJ2-1; TRBD2 aligns across 8 bases. The V and J ends lost 3 bases and 2 bases, in that order; junction bases with no gene match: 6. This CDR3 contains 16 residues. CDR1 and CDR2 (germline): SGHVS, FNYEAQ. As DNA, the CDR3 is TGTGCCAGCAGCTTTGAAGCGGGAGCTCCCTACAATGAGCAGTTCTTC. Amino acid sequence: CASSFEAGAPYNEQFF.

In its sample, this clone ranks as medium-sized. The J gene is TRBJ1-4, the V gene TRBV18; D is uncertain. The CDR3 has 16 amino acids. Germline CDR1 KGHSH, CDR2 LQKENI. V was shortened by 3 bases and J by 4 bases, with 15 bases between the two germline ends. The DNA for the CDR3 is TGTGCCAGCTCACCCGTAATCGTACGGGGTAATGAAAAACTGTTTTTT. Protein product: CASSPVIVRGNEKLFF.

This sequence joins TRBV27 and TRBJ1-2; possible D gene TRBD1, 6 bases. V gave up 6 bases and J gave up 2 bases, with 13 bases separating them. The CDR3 consists of 14 residues. Per germline, CDR1 MNHEY and CDR2 SMNVEV (reference sequence). CDR3 amino acids: CASRSSQGNYGYTF. In DNA, the CDR3 is TGTGCCAGCAGGTCGTCCCAGGGGAACTATGGCTACACCTTC.